This TCR beta chain was found in a study of blood T cell repertoires in COVID-19. Study as a whole: COVID-19 samples from acute and convalescent phases originated in the United States, Italy and Spain.

Produced via immunoSEQ multiplex PCR; TCRdb's table is partial and in-frame only. The data contain some 380,000 clones, more than 70% of them singletons. Trimming at V came to 1 base and at J to 7 bases, leaving 6 bases not matched to a gene. This CDR3 is built from 14 residues. Germline V CDR1 and CDR2: KGHSH, LQKENI. This chain links TRBV18 with TRBJ1-1; 7 bases align to TRBD1. This TCR was sampled from a man aged 30-40 years who had recovered from COVID-19. Sequencing was performed on PBMCs or T cells enriched from blood (not recorded which). CDR3 protein: CASSPLTGENEAFF. CDR3 coding DNA: TGTGCCAGCTCACCACTTACAGGGGAGAATGAAGCTTTCTTT. Looking up the rest from reference TRBV18 and TRBJ1-1 gives the full variable domain: NAGVMQNPRHLVRRRGQEARLRCSPMKGHSHVYWYRQLPEEGLKFMVYLQKENIIDESGMPKERFSAEFPKEGPSILRIQQVVRGDSAAYFCASSPLTGENEAFFGQGTRLTVV.